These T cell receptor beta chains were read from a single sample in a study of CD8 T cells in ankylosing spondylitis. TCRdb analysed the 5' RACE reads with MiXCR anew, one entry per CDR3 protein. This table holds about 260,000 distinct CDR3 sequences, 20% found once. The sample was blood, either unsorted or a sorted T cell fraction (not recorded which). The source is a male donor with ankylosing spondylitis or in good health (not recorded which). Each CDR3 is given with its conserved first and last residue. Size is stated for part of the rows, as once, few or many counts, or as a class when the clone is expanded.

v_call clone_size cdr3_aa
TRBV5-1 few CASSLDILQPQHF
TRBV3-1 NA CASTPKISIYGYTF
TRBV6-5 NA CASSYSRTGGETQYF
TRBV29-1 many CSVVAGTDTQYF
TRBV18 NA CASSPNPHNQPQHF
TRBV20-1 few CSARLSGSDTQYF
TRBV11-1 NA CASSLWGGQALPGDTEAFF
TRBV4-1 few CASGGEKGGGYNEQFF
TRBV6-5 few CASSYYSQGLNTEAFF
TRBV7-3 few CASSSGQGRTQYF
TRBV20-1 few CSARREARNTEAFF
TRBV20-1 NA CSASAQVNTEAFF
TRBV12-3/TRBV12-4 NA CASSPGQGKDYTF
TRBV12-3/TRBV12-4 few CASSLPSSGMSTDTQYF
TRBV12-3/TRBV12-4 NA CASSLTSAGEQFF
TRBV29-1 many CSVEDPSGRYNEQFF
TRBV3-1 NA CASSQESRPWNEQFF
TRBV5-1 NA CASSLAILADSVNEQFF
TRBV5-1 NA CASSLAPTGNQPQHF
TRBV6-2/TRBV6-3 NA CASSYSVQPQHF
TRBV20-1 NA CSAAWTGHNQPQHF
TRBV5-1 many CASGPSYTQYF
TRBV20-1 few CSARDSRLARTGELFF
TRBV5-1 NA CASSWTGDGRETQYF
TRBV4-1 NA CASSQATSGITDTQYF
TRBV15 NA CATSRGGDNQPQHF
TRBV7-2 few CASSLAPGGEKLFF
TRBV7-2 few CASSLISGIIGGELFF
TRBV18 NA CASSPRPPEQFF
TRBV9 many CASSARSWETQYF
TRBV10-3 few CAISEIDRDTGELFF
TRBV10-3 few CAISVGGIGELFF
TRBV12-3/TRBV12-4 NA CASSFTGGSYNSPLHF
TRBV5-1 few CASSSSLGFTSLGEQFF
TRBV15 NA CATSRGGGETQYF
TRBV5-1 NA CASSLTGIAGETQYF
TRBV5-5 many CASSFTGGASQPQHF
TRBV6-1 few CASSSASNTEAFF
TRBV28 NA CASSFVTDTQYF
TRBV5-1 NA CASSWGTGNDEQFF
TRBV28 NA CASSLSEPTYNEQFF
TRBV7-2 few CASSLAGLAGGETQYF
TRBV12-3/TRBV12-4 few CASSPGSGYGYTF
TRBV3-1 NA CASSQGQGWNEQFF
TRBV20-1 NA CSAEGPGGRNSPLHF
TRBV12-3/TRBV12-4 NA CASSFDTEAFF
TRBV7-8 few CASSLALGPQHF
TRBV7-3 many CASSLGERPKETQYF